Listed below are T cell receptor beta chains from one sample, sequenced in a study of cytomegalovirus exposure and HLA in healthy donors. Clones were read by immunoSEQ multiplex PCR, and TCRdb kept only the in-frame ones, dropping some. Among around 150,000 clones, roughly 72% were seen once, and the ten largest hold approximately 7.1%. The sequenced sample consisted of PBMCs. These receptors all come from a man in his forties in good health and CMV-seropositive. CDR3s include the opening cysteine and the closing phenylalanine or tryptophan. The D gene is left open where the match is weak. Size is stated for part of the rows, as once, few or many counts, or as a class when the clone is expanded.

TRBV4-3	NA	14	TRBJ2-7	NA	TGCGCCAGCAGCCAAGATTACGGGGCCTACGAGCAGTACTTC	CASSQDYGAYEQYF
TRBV29-1	NA	16	TRBJ1-1	TRBD1	TGCAGCGTTGTGGGAGGGGGGGACAGGGGGGCTCTAGGAGCTTTCTTT	CSVVGGGDRGALGAFF
TRBV7-2	NA	14	TRBJ1-5	NA	TGTGCCAGCAGCTTACTACTTGCCGCTCAGCCCCAGCATTTT	CASSLLLAAQPQHF
TRBV6-5	NA	13	TRBJ1-5	NA	TGTGCCAGCAGCCGCTCAGTGAATCAGCCCCAGCATTTT	CASSRSVNQPQHF
TRBV5-4	NA	16	TRBJ2-5	TRBD2	TGTGCCAGCAGCCCGAGCAGGGTCCGGGGGGAAGAGACCCAGTACTTC	CASSPSRVRGEETQYF
TRBV6-5	NA	12	TRBJ1-1	NA	TGTGCCAGCACTCAGGAGGGCACTGAAGCTTTCTTT	CASTQEGTEAFF
TRBV7-2	NA	14	TRBJ1-6	NA	TGTGCCAGCAGCTTAGGTGGACAGACTTCACCCCTCCACTTT	CASSLGGQTSPLHF
TRBV30	NA	13	TRBJ1-1	NA	TGTGCCTGGAGTTGGAACAAGAGGATTGAAGCTTTCTTT	CAWSWNKRIEAFF
TRBV27	NA	14	TRBJ1-2	TRBD1	TGTGCCAGCAGTTTATACGGGACAGAAGGGGGCTACACCTTC	CASSLYGTEGGYTF
TRBV4-1	NA	17	TRBJ2-5	TRBD2	TGCGCCAGCAGCCAAGGTAGCGGGGGTCCGTACCAAGAGACCCAGTACTTC	CASSQGSGGPYQETQYF
TRBV19	NA	15	TRBJ2-5	TRBD1	TGTGCCAGTAGTTCCCAGGACAGGGCGGCGGAGACCCAGTACTTC	CASSSQDRAAETQYF
TRBV5-5	NA	11	TRBJ1-1	NA	TGTGCCAGCAGATCCGGGACATACGATTTCTTT	CASRSGTYDFF
TRBV4-2	NA	17	TRBJ2-2	TRBD1	TGTGCCAGGGGCCCCGGGTTTCGGACAGGGGGGACCGGGGAGCTGTTTTTT	CARGPGFRTGGTGELFF
TRBV7-2	NA	16	TRBJ1-2	TRBD1	TGTGCCAGCAGCCCCATGTTTGACAGGGCCCTCGGAGGCTACACCTTT	CASSPMFDRALGGYTF
TRBV7-9	few	13	TRBJ2-7	NA	TGTGCCACCGACAGGCCGAACTCCTACGAGCAGTACTTC	CATDRPNSYEQYF
TRBV6-5	NA	15	TRBJ1-5	NA	TGTGCCAGCAGTTACGCAGGGGCAAGCAATCAGCCCCAGCATTTT	CASSYAGASNQPQHF
TRBV6-1	NA	13	TRBJ2-1	NA	TGTGCCAGCAGTGAAGGCGCCCGGGATGAGCAGTTCTTC	CASSEGARDEQFF
TRBV18	NA	16	TRBJ2-7	NA	TGTGCCAGCTCACCACTGGACCCAGGGATCCCCTACGAGCAGTACTTC	CASSPLDPGIPYEQYF
TRBV4-3	NA	16	TRBJ2-3	NA	TGCGCCAGCAGCCAAGATGAGCGGACTAACACAGATACGCAGTATTTT	CASSQDERTNTDTQYF
TRBV5-6	NA	14	TRBJ2-5	NA	TGTGCCAGCAGCTTGGCTCAGTACCAAGAGACCCAGTACTTC	CASSLAQYQETQYF
TRBV7-6	NA	15	TRBJ1-4	TRBD1	TGTGCCAGCAGCTCCCGACAGGGTATGGATGAAAAACTGTTTTTT	CASSSRQGMDEKLFF
TRBV7-9	once	12	TRBJ1-5	NA	TGTGCCAGCAGCTTAGTCCAGCAGCCCCAGCATTTT	CASSLVQQPQHF
TRBV7-2	NA	14	TRBJ2-2	NA	TGTGCCAGCAGCAAACAGGGAAGGTCCGGGGAGCTGTTTTTT	CASSKQGRSGELFF
TRBV7-2	NA	15	TRBJ2-2	TRBD1	TGTGCCAGCAGCCTTGGACAGGGTAATACCGGGGAGCTGTTTTTT	CASSLGQGNTGELFF
TRBV5-1	NA	14	TRBJ2-1	TRBD1	TGCGCCAGCAGCTTCCCGGGACAGTACAATGAGCAGTTCTTC	CASSFPGQYNEQFF
TRBV5-1	NA	17	TRBJ2-3	NA	TGCGCCAGCAGCTTGGAGGGGGGGGGCCACGGCACAGATACGCAGTATTTT	CASSLEGGGHGTDTQYF
TRBV19	NA	16	TRBJ2-3	TRBD2	TGTGCCAGTGGACTAGCGGGGAGGATTAGCACAGATACGCAGTATTTT	CASGLAGRISTDTQYF
TRBV6-1	NA	15	TRBJ1-2	TRBD1	TGTGCCAGCAGTTCTACGGGACAGGGTTTATGGGGCTACACCTTC	CASSSTGQGLWGYTF
TRBV18	NA	15	TRBJ1-2	TRBD1	TGTGCCAGCTCACCTGGACAGGGAGCTAACTATGGCTACACCTTC	CASSPGQGANYGYTF
TRBV4-2	few	13	TRBJ2-1	TRBD1	TGTGCCAGCAGCCAAGGAGGGGGCTACGAGCAGTTCTTC	CASSQGGGYEQFF
TRBV9	NA	14	TRBJ2-5	NA	TGTGCCAGCAGCGTAGGTAGCGGCCAAGAGACCCAGTACTTC	CASSVGSGQETQYF
TRBV15	NA	16	TRBJ2-3	NA	TGTGCCACCAGCAGAGTTGGCGGGAAGTTCACAGATACGCAGTATTTT	CATSRVGGKFTDTQYF
TRBV6-6	NA	14	TRBJ1-1	NA	TGTGCCAGCAGTTATTTGGGGCAGTTCACTGAAGCTTTCTTT	CASSYLGQFTEAFF
TRBV6-1	NA	15	TRBJ1-2	NA	TGTGCCAGCGAACAAGACAGTCCCCTACTCTATGGCTACACCTTC	CASEQDSPLLYGYTF
TRBV6-5	few	14	TRBJ2-2	NA	TGTGCCAGCAGTTACCTGTTGGCAACCGGGGAGCTGTTTTTT	CASSYLLATGELFF
TRBV27	few	14	TRBJ2-5	TRBD1	TGTGCCAGCAGTCCGGGACAGGGGGCCCCAGAGCAGTACTTC	CASSPGQGAPEQYF
TRBV7-9	NA	13	TRBJ1-4	NA	TGTGCCAGCAGCTTTGAGGTCTTGGAAAAACTGTTTTTT	CASSFEVLEKLFF
TRBV4-1	few	13	TRBJ1-5	NA	TGCGCCAGCAGCTCCCTTCCGGGGCAGCCCCAGCATTTT	CASSSLPGQPQHF
TRBV5-1	NA	13	TRBJ2-7	NA	TGCGCCAGCAGCTTGGCGGCGGGCTACGAGCAGTACTTC	CASSLAAGYEQYF
TRBV5-1	NA	15	TRBJ1-5	NA	TGCGCCAGCAGCTTGGGGTCGGGTAGCAATCAGCCCCAGCATTTT	CASSLGSGSNQPQHF
TRBV18	NA	16	TRBJ2-2	TRBD2	TGTGCCAGCTCACCCATAGCGGGGGGCGAGACCGGGGAGCTGTTTTTT	CASSPIAGGETGELFF
TRBV6-4	NA	14	TRBJ2-1	TRBD1	TGTGCCAGCAGTGAAGGGACAGGGTGGGATGAGCAGTTCTTC	CASSEGTGWDEQFF
TRBV4-1	few	15	TRBJ2-1	NA	TGCGCCAGCAGCCAAGATGAGTCTACTTACAATGAGCAGTTCTTC	CASSQDESTYNEQFF